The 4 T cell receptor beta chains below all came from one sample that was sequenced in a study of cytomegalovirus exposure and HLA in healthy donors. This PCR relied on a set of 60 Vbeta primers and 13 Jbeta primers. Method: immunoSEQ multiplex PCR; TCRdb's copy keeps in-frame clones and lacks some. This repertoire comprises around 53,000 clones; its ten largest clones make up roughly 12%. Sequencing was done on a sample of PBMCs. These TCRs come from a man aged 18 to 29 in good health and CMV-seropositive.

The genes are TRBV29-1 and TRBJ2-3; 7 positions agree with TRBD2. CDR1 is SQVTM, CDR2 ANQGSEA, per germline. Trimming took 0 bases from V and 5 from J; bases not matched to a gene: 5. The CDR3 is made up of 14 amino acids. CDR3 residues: CSVEEGLEVDTQYF. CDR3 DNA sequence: TGCAGCGTTGAAGAAGGACTAGAGGTAGATACGCAGTATTTT.

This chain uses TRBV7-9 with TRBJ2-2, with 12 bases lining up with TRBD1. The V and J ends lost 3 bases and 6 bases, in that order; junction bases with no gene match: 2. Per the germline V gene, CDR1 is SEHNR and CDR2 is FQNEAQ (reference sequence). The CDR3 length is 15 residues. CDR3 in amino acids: CASSLGQGASGELFF. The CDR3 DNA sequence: TGTGCCAGCAGCTTGGGACAGGGGGCTTCCGGGGAGCTGTTTTTT.

This CDR3 is CASSGNSAPNNEQFF. CDR3 bases: TGTGCCAGCAGTGGAAATAGCGCCCCTAACAATGAGCAGTTCTTC. J is TRBJ2-1 and V is TRBV25-1; possibly TRBD2 for D (5 bases). V was trimmed by 4 bases and J by 5 bases, leaving 15 bases between them. The CDR3 has 15 residues. Per the germline V gene, CDR1 is MGHDK and CDR2 is SYGVNS.

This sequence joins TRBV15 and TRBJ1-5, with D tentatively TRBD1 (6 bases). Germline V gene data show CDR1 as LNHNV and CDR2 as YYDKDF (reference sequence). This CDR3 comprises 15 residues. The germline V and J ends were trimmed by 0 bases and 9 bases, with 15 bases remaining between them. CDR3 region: CATSRDSAGVGPQHF. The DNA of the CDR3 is TGTGCCACCAGCAGAGATTCGGCAGGGGTAGGGCCCCAGCATTTT.